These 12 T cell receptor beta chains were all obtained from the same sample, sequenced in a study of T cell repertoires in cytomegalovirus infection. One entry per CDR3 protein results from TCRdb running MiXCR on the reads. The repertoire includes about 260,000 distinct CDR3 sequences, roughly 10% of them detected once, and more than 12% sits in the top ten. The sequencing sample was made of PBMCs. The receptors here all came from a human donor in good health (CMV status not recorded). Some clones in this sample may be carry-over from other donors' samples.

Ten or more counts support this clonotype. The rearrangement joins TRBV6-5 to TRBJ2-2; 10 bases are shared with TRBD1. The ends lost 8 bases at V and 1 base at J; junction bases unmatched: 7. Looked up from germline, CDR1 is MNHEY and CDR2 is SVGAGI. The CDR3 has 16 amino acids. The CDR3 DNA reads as TGTGCCAGCCGCCGAAGGGACAGGGGGAACACCGGGGAGCTGTTTTTT. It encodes CASRRRDRGNTGELFF.

The CDR3 nucleotides are TGCGCCAGCAGCTTGGAGGCAGGGAGGGATGAGCAGTTCTTC. It specifies CASSLEAGRDEQFF. The chain is built from TRBV5-1 and TRBJ2-1; TRBD2 matches 7 bases. This CDR3 region has 14 residues. The junction had 5 bases not matched to a gene; V was cut back by 0 bases and J by 8 bases. Germline CDR1 is SGHRS and CDR2 is YFSETQ.

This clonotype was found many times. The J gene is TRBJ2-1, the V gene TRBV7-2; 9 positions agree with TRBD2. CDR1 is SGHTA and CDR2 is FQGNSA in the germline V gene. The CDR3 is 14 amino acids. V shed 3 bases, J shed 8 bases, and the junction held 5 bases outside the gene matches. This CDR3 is CASSFGGGAYEQFF. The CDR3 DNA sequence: TGTGCCAGCAGCTTCGGCGGGGGGGCATATGAGCAGTTCTTC.

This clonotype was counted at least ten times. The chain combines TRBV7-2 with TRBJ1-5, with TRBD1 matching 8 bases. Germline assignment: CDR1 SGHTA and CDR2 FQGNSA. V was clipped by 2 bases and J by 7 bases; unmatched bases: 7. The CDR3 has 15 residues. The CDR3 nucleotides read TGTGCCAGCAGCTTATTCGGGACAGGTAACCAGCCCCAGCATTTT. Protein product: CASSLFGTGNQPQHF.

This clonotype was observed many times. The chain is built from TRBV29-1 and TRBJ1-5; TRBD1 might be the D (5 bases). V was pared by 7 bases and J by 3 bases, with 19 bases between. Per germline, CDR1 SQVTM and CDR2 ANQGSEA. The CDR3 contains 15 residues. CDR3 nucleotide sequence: TGCAGCGCTCAGATTAGGGGCGGCAACAATCAGCCCCAGCATTTT. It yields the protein CSAQIRGGNNQPQHF.

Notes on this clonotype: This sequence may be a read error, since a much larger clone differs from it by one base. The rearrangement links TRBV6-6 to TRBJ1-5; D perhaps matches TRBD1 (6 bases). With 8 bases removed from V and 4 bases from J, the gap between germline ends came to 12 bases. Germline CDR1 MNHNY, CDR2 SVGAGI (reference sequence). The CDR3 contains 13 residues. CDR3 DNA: TGTGCCAGCGGCCCCACAGGGAATCAGCCCCAGCATTTT. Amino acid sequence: CASGPTGNQPQHF.

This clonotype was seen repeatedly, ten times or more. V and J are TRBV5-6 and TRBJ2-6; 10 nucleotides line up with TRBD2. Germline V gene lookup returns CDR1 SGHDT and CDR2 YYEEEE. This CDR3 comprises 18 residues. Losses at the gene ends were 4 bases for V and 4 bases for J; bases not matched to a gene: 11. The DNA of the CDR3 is TGTGCCAGCAGCCTGGGACTAGCGAAGTCTGTGGGGGCCAACGTCCTGACTTTC. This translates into CASSLGLAKSVGANVLTF.

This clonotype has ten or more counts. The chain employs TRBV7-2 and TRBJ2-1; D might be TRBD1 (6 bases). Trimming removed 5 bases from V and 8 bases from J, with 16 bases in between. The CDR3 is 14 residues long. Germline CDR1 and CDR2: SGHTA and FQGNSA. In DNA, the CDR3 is TGTGCCAGCAGCCAGGGGCGGACGCTCCATGAGCAGTTCTTC. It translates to CASSQGRTLHEQFF.

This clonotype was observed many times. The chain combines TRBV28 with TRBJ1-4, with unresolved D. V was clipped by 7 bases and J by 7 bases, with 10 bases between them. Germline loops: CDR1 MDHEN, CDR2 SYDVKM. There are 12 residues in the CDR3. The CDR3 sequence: CASTFGREKLFF. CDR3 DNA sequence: TGTGCCAGCACCTTTGGGCGTGAAAAACTGTTTTTT.

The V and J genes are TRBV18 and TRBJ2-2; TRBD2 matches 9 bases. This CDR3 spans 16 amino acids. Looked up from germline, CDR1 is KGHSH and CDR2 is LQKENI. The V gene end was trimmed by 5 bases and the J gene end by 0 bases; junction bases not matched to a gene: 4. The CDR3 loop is CASSERLAANTGELFF. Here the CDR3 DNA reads TGTGCCAGCTCAGAGAGACTAGCGGCGAACACCGGGGAGCTGTTTTTT.

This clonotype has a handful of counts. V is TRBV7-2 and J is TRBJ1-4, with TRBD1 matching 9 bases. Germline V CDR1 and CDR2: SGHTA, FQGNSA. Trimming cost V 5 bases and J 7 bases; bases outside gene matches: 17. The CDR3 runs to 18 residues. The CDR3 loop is CASSPGTGKMDEGEKLFF. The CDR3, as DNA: TGTGCCAGCAGCCCTGGGACAGGGAAAATGGACGAAGGTGAAAAACTGTTTTTT.

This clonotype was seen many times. The CDR3 nucleotides are TGTGCCATCAGTGCGTCCGAGCGGGATCACAATGAGCAGTTCTTC. Translated: CAISASERDHNEQFF. This sequence joins TRBV10-3 and TRBJ2-1, with 7 bases aligning to TRBD2. The germline CDR1 and CDR2 sequences are ENHRY and SYGVKD. The V gene end was trimmed by 4 bases and the J gene end by 5 bases; junction bases not matched to a gene: 8. The CDR3 has 15 amino acids.